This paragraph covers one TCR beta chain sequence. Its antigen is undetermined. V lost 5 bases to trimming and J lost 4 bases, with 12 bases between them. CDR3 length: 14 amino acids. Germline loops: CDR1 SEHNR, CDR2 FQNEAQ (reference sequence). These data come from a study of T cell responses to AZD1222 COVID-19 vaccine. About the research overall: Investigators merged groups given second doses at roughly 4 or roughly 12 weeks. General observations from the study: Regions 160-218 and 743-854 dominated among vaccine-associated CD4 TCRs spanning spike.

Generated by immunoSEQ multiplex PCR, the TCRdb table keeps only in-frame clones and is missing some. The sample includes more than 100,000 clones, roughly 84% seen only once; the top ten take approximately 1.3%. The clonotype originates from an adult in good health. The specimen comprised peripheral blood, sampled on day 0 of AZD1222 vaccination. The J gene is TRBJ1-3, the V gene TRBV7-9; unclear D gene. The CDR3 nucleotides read TGTGCCAGCAGCCATACCCCGGAAGGAAACACCATATATTTT. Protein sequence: CASSHTPEGNTIYF.